What follows are 15 T cell receptor beta chains derived from one specimen sequenced in a study of CD8+CD57+ T cells in acquired aplastic anemia (dated by TCRdb to the late 2010s). TCRdb records Illumina HiSeq 2000 as the sequencer. TCR beta VDJ combination and CDR3 sequence profiling used genomic DNA as the template. The public reads were quality trimmed at Q25 with fastp and then assembled into clones with MiXCR by TCRdb, keeping productive beta chains. Here each entry gathers all rows of one CDR3 protein and keeps the most common genes and DNA. The sample table shows 120,000 or so distinct CDR3 sequences, and under 60% are seen once. 25% to 35% of the sample goes to the ten largest clones. Flow cytometry had shown CD8+CD57+ cell expansion in the patients selected for sequencing. Sequenced input: sorted CD4+, CD8+, or CD8+CD57+ T cells (not recorded which) from PBMCs. All receptors derive from a human donor with aplastic anemia.

The chain employs TRBV20-1 and TRBJ1-6; 7 bases align to TRBD1. Germline V lookup: CDR1 DFQATT, CDR2 SNEGSKA (reference sequence). The ends lost 3 bases at V and 7 bases at J; junction bases unmatched: 3. This CDR3 comprises 13 residues. CDR3 nucleotides: TGCAGTGCTAGCATGGGACAGAATTCACCCCTCCACTTT. Protein product: CSASMGQNSPLHF.

As concerns this clonotype: The junction differs from germline at one of its ends, possibly a read error. The chain combines TRBV10-3 with TRBJ1-4, with 7 bases lining up with TRBD1. The CDR3 is 15 residues long. CDR1 and CDR2 (germline): ENHRY, SYGVKD. The CDR3 nucleotides are TGTGCCATCAGTGAGTCGGCAGGGGGGAGTGAAAAACCGTTTTTT. It translates to CAISESAGGSEKPFF.

At least ten counts were recorded for this clonotype. The chain links TRBV29-1 to TRBJ2-1; TRBD2 is a possible D gene (5 bases). The germline CDR1 and CDR2 sequences are SQVTM and ANQGSEA. This CDR3 is 13 amino acids long. With 7 bases removed from V and 7 bases from J, the gap between germline ends came to 17 bases. CDR3 coding DNA: TGCAGCGGCCGACTACCTACTAGGAATGAGCAGTTCTTC. It codes for CSGRLPTRNEQFF.

The chain has TRBV11-1 and TRBJ2-3; 11 nucleotides align to TRBD1. J lost 5 bases, V lost 5 bases, and 9 bases had no gene match. The CDR3 is 16 amino acids. Germline V gene lookup returns CDR1 SGHAT and CDR2 FQDESV (reference sequence). This CDR3 reads CASSPLGQGVLDTQYF. CDR3 in DNA: TGTGCCAGCAGCCCCTTGGGACAGGGGGTTCTAGATACGCAGTATTTT.

The genes are TRBV29-1 and TRBJ2-3; the D gene is possibly TRBD1 (6 bases). V was shortened by 4 bases and J by 6 bases, with 11 bases between the two germline ends. The CDR3 extends over 12 amino acids. The germline CDR1 and CDR2 sequences are SQVTM and ANQGSEA. The CDR3 nucleotides read TGCAGCGTTGGACAGGCCCAGGATACGCAGTATTTT. This translates into CSVGQAQDTQYF.

With respect to this clonotype: One end of the junction varies from germline; a read error may be responsible. The chain has TRBV7-6 and TRBJ2-3; 8 bases are shared with TRBD1. This CDR3 comprises 16 residues. In germline, CDR1 is SGHVS, CDR2 FNYEAQ. Here the CDR3 DNA reads TGTGCCAGCAGCCAAGGACAGGGTTCTAGCACGGATACGCAGTATTTT. Protein sequence: CASSQGQGSSTDTQYF.

This clonotype was counted a few times. The gene calls are TRBV15 and TRBJ2-7; either TRBD1 or TRBD2 may fit D (6 bases each). Germline CDR1 and CDR2: LNHNV and YYDKDF (reference sequence). With 4 bases removed from V and 6 bases from J, the gap between germline ends came to 16 bases. This CDR3 contains 14 residues. CDR3 in DNA: TGTGCCACCAGCACTAGGACTACAGGGTCCGAGCAGTACTTC. This encodes CATSTRTTGSEQYF. Full variable domain (missing parts from reference TRBV15 and TRBJ2-7): DAMVIQNPRYQVTQFGKPVTLSCSQTLNHNVMYWYQQKSSQAPKLLFHYYDKDFNNEADTPDNFQSRRPNTSFCFLDIRSPGLGDTAMYLCATSTRTTGSEQYFGPGTRLTVT.

V and J are TRBV10-3 and TRBJ1-6, with D possibly being TRBD1 (5 bases). The CDR3 covers 13 residues. Germline lookup yields CDR1 ENHRY and CDR2 SYGVKD. V was trimmed by 8 bases and J by 5 bases, leaving 10 bases between them. Here the CDR3 reads CAIGAGNNSPLHF. CDR3 in DNA: TGTGCCATCGGGGCAGGGAATAATTCACCCCTCCACTTT.

This clonotype was found a few times. The genes are TRBV12-3 or TRBV12-4 and TRBJ2-7, with 11 bases that match TRBD2. There are 15 residues in the CDR3. Unmatched junction bases numbered 3, after V lost 5 bases and J lost 0 bases. The CDR3 loop reads CASSQLAGDSYEQYF. As DNA, the CDR3 is TGTGCCAGCAGTCAACTAGCGGGAGACTCCTACGAGCAGTACTTC.

Written as DNA, the CDR3 is TGTGCCAGCAGTGAAGTTCGGGGCGCACCCCTCCACTTT. This codes for CASSEVRGAPLHF. The rearrangement links TRBV2 to TRBJ1-6; D is perhaps TRBD1 (5 bases). The CDR3 loop spans 13 amino acids. Per germline, CDR1 SNHLY and CDR2 FYNNEI. V shed 1 base and J shed 11 bases, with 9 bases lying between them.

This clonotype was seen a few times. In DNA form, the CDR3 reads TGTGCCAGCAGCTTAGCGTCCTTTCCTAGGTCCTGGTTTCCTACCGGGGAGCTGTTTTTT. Encoded protein: CASSLASFPRSWFPTGELFF. The chain uses TRBV11-1 and TRBJ2-2; D unclear. CDR1 is SGHAT, CDR2 FQDESV, per germline (reference sequence). Deletions cut 0 bases from V and 5 bases from J, with 25 bases between. The CDR3 is made up of 20 amino acids.

The chain links TRBV24-1 to TRBJ2-3; weak D call: TRBD1 (6 bases). The V end was cut by 3 bases, the J end by 3 bases, with 12 bases between. Germline values: CDR1 KGHDR, CDR2 SFDVKD. The CDR3 has 15 amino acids. The CDR3 region has the DNA TGTGCCACCAGTGATGGCCCGGGACAAACAGATACGCAGTATTTT. Amino acid sequence: CATSDGPGQTDTQYF.

The rearrangement links TRBV5-6 to TRBJ2-1, with 8 bases fitting TRBD2. Trimming cost V 0 bases and J 7 bases; bases outside gene matches: 12. Germline CDR1 SGHDT, CDR2 YYEEEE. The CDR3 loop spans 17 amino acids. CDR3 sequence: CASSLAGSGGPGNEQFF. DNA for the CDR3: TGTGCCAGCAGCTTGGCTGGGAGCGGGGGCCCCGGTAATGAGCAGTTCTTC.

This clonotype turned up a few times. The rearrangement links TRBV29-1 to TRBJ1-5; TRBD1 agrees at 7 bases. CDR1 is SQVTM and CDR2 is ANQGSEA in the germline V gene. The length of the CDR3 is 13 residues. Unmatched junction bases numbered 3, after V lost 4 bases and J lost 3 bases. CDR3 coding DNA: TGCAGCGTTGGACAGGGACTCAATCAGCCCCAGCATTTT. As protein: CSVGQGLNQPQHF.

The chain is built from TRBV4-1 and TRBJ2-7; D may correspond to TRBD1 or TRBD2 (5 bases each). Germline V CDR1 and CDR2: MGHRA, YSYEKL. With 0 bases removed from V and 0 bases from J, the gap between germline ends came to 12 bases. The CDR3 totals 16 residues. As DNA, the CDR3 is TGCGCCAGCAGCCAAGATGGGGGTACGAGCTCCTACGAGCAGTACTTC. Its protein is CASSQDGGTSSYEQYF.